This passage covers 17 T cell receptor beta chains from one sample sequenced in a study of blood T cell repertoires in COVID-19. Measured with immunoSEQ multiplex PCR; TCRdb has only the in-frame clones, and not every one. Among roughly 190,000 clones listed, about 88% were seen once. The sample consisted of peripheral blood. The receptors shown here come from a woman of 80 years or more in a cohort sampled during active or convalescent COVID-19.

The V call is TRBV6-5, the J call TRBJ1-1; D is unclear. CDR1 and CDR2 from the germline V gene are MNHEY and SVGAGI. This CDR3 has 11 residues. The CDR3 sequence: CERREDTEAFF. The CDR3 DNA follows: TGTGAACGGAGGGAGGACACTGAAGCTTTCTTT.

The rearrangement joins TRBV6-1 to TRBJ2-2; tentatively, D is TRBD2 (5 bases). The CDR3 has 14 amino acids. Germline V gene data show CDR1 as MNHNS and CDR2 as SASEGT. Trimming removed 5 bases from V and 3 bases from J, with 10 bases in between. The CDR3 here is CASSYSGYTGELFF. CDR3 DNA: TGTGCCAGCAGTTATTCGGGGTACACCGGGGAGCTGTTTTTT.

The rearrangement joins TRBV7-2 to TRBJ1-2, with D possibly matching TRBD1 (5 bases). Germline lookup yields CDR1 SGHTA and CDR2 FQGNSA. With 4 bases removed from V and 4 bases from J, the gap between germline ends came to 13 bases. The CDR3 extends over 14 amino acids. The CDR3 DNA sequence: TGTGCCAGCAGCTCCCAGATGGGGGGCTATGGCTACACCTTC. Its protein is CASSSQMGGYGYTF.

This clone was seen more than once but under ten times. The rearrangement joins TRBV6-6 to TRBJ1-1; D possibly corresponds to TRBD1 (6 bases). Trimming stripped 5 bases from V and 0 bases from J, with 10 bases between. The CDR3 has 14 amino acids. Germline CDR1 reads MNHNY; CDR2 reads SVGAGI (reference sequence). CDR3 nucleotides: TGTGCCAGCAGTCAACAGGGTTTGAACACTGAAGCTTTCTTT. It codes for CASSQQGLNTEAFF.

The chain combines TRBV7-9 with TRBJ1-3; no clear D. The CDR3 extends over 16 amino acids. V was clipped by 2 bases and J by 0 bases, with 11 bases between them. Germline lookup yields CDR1 SEHNR and CDR2 FQNEAQ (reference sequence). CDR3 sequence reads: CASSLPGGSSGNTIYF. The CDR3 DNA follows: TGTGCCAGCAGCTTACCCGGTGGGAGCTCTGGAAACACCATATATTTT. The whole variable domain, filled in from reference TRBV7-9 and TRBJ1-3, reads DTGVSQNPRHKITKRGQNVTFRCDPISEHNRLYWYRQTLGQGPEFLTYFQNEAQLEKSRLLSDRFSAERPKGSFSTLEIQRTEQGDSAMYLCASSLPGGSSGNTIYFGEGSWLTVV.

The count of this clone is one. Other DNA sequences in the same sample also yield this CDR3. The genes are TRBV5-1 and TRBJ1-2, with D tentatively TRBD1 (6 bases). The germline V gene has CDR1 SGHRS and CDR2 YFSETQ. Trimming removed 0 bases at V and 3 bases at J, with 6 bases between. CDR3 length equals 13 residues. Written as DNA, the CDR3 is TGCGCCAGCAGCTTGGACAGGGACTATGGCTACACCTTC. This sequence encodes CASSLDRDYGYTF.

J is TRBJ1-4 and V is TRBV5-1; TRBD1 agrees at 7 bases. The CDR3 runs to 14 residues. V was pared by 7 bases and J by 2 bases, with 5 bases of the junction left unmatched. Per germline, CDR1 SGHRS and CDR2 YFSETQ. CDR3: CASHQGVTNEKLFF. The CDR3 coding sequence is TGCGCCAGCCACCAGGGGGTGACTAATGAAAAACTGTTTTTT.

This rearrangement joins TRBV7-8 to TRBJ2-5; D is possibly TRBD2 (6 bases). V lost 6 bases and J lost 4, with 12 bases in between. The germline V gene has CDR1 SGHVS and CDR2 FQNEAQ. The CDR3 length is 13 residues. The CDR3 DNA reads TGTGCCAGCAGTCGACTAGGGGTAGAGACCCAGTACTTC. Translating it yields CASSRLGVETQYF.

In this sample, this clone turned up a few times. The rearrangement joins TRBV6-5 to TRBJ2-1; D possibly corresponds to TRBD1 (6 bases). Germline-derived CDR1 and CDR2 are MNHEY and SVGAGI. This CDR3 spans 13 amino acids. V shed 1 base and J shed 7 bases, with 8 bases lying between them. CDR3: CASSYYRGNEQFF. CDR3 in DNA: TGTGCCAGCAGTTACTATAGGGGGAATGAGCAGTTCTTC.

V and J are TRBV28 and TRBJ1-6; TRBD1 might be the D (5 bases). This CDR3 region has 15 residues. CDR1 MDHEN and CDR2 SYDVKM come from the germline V gene. The V end was cut by 5 bases, the J end by 7 bases, with 15 bases between. CDR3 coding DNA: TGTGCCAGCAGTCTCTATGGGGCCAAGAATTCACCCCTCCACTTT. This encodes CASSLYGAKNSPLHF.

The DNA for the CDR3 is TGCGCCAGCAGCAGGGACAGGGAAATTGAGACCCAGTACTTC. Its protein product is CASSRDREIETQYF. This rearrangement joins TRBV5-1 to TRBJ2-5; 9 bases agree with TRBD1. The CDR3 runs 14 residues. J gave up 5 bases and V 4 bases, and 6 bases lay outside the gene matches. The germline V gene encodes CDR1 SGHRS and CDR2 YFSETQ.

J is TRBJ2-1 and V is TRBV15; the D gene is possibly TRBD1 (6 bases). V was cut by 0 bases and J by 8 bases, with 11 bases left in between. The CDR3 covers 14 residues. Germline lookup yields CDR1 LNHNV and CDR2 YYDKDF (reference sequence). CDR3 loop: CATSREKGVYEQFF. The CDR3 DNA sequence: TGTGCCACCAGCAGAGAAAAGGGGGTCTATGAGCAGTTCTTC.

This chain's CDR3 is CASGLSGGNTEAFF. The CDR3 bases are TGTGCTAGTGGTTTGAGCGGGGGGAACACTGAAGCTTTCTTT. The V gene is TRBV12-5, the J gene TRBJ1-1; TRBD1 might be the D (5 bases). This CDR3 region has 14 residues. V gave up 2 bases and J gave up 1 base, with 8 bases separating them. The germline gives CDR1 LGHNT, CDR2 FRNRAP.

This chain joins TRBV12-3 or TRBV12-4 and TRBJ1-2, with a possible D match to TRBD1 (5 bases). V lost 8 bases, J lost 8 bases, and 15 bases lay in between. CDR3 length: 12 amino acids. The CDR3 coding sequence is TGTGCCAGCTCCAGGGTGCCGGGCGGCTACACCTTC. Protein: CASSRVPGGYTF.

The chain combines TRBV24-1 with TRBJ1-5, with D maybe TRBD1 (5 bases). Germline V gene sequence: CDR1 KGHDR, CDR2 SFDVKD. The CDR3 is 17 residues long. Between the trimmed V and J ends, which lost 3 bases and 0 bases, there was a span of 14 bases. The CDR3 reads CATSDPPTEHSNQPQHF. CDR3 nucleotides: TGTGCCACCAGTGATCCGCCGACAGAACATAGCAATCAGCCCCAGCATTTT.

This clone was recorded only once. The rearrangement uses TRBV27 and TRBJ2-2, with 7 bases that match TRBD2. CDR3 size: 17 residues. The junction had 5 bases not matched to a gene; V was cut back by 0 bases and J by 1 base. Germline CDR1 MNHEY, CDR2 SMNVEV (reference sequence). CDR3 amino acids: CASSLSKRDVNTGELFF. The CDR3 DNA follows: TGTGCCAGCAGTTTATCCAAGCGGGATGTGAACACCGGGGAGCTGTTTTTT.

The chain has TRBV5-4 and TRBJ2-1; 7 bases align to TRBD2. The germline gives CDR1 SGHNT, CDR2 YYREEE (reference sequence). With 3 bases clipped from V and 6 bases from J, the junction kept 9 bases outside the gene matches. CDR3 size: 15 residues. The CDR3 region is CASSSGLEGVNEQFF. The CDR3 DNA reads TGTGCCAGCAGCTCCGGACTAGAAGGGGTCAATGAGCAGTTCTTC.